A single sample gave rise to the 10 T cell receptor beta chains below, sequenced in a study of blood T cells in healthy people across ages. Through a sample-barcoded 5' primer and a J-beta primer mix, a second PCR was run for roughly 6 to 12 cycles. TCRdb re-derived calls from the 5' RACE reads in MiXCR, one entry per CDR3 protein. The table lists roughly 1.5 million distinct CDR3 sequences, less than 45% of them singletons. The sequenced material came from blood. Receptors were obtained from a woman younger than 35 in good health.

The chain carries TRBV20-1 and TRBJ2-7, with 9 bases fitting TRBD2. The V and J ends lost 0 bases and 2 bases, in that order; junction bases with no gene match: 2. CDR1 and CDR2 (germline): DFQATT, SNEGSKA (reference sequence). The CDR3 is 14 amino acids. The CDR3 sequence: CSARDVAGAYEQYF. The CDR3 bases are TGCAGTGCTAGAGATGTAGCGGGGGCCTACGAGCAGTACTTC.

The chain couples TRBV6-2 or TRBV6-3 to TRBJ1-2; weak D call: TRBD1 (5 bases). This CDR3 has 14 amino acids. V was shortened by 5 bases and J by 4 bases, with 14 bases between the two germline ends. Germline V gene lookup returns CDR1 MNHEY and CDR2 SVGEGT. CDR3 in amino acids: CASSNTGAVYGYTF. The CDR3 DNA reads as TGTGCCAGCAGTAATACCGGGGCGGTCTATGGCTACACCTTC.

This clonotype turned up a few times. The rearrangement links TRBV6-5 to TRBJ1-2; TRBD1 aligns across 7 bases. The V and J ends lost 2 bases and 7 bases, in that order; junction bases with no gene match: 7. This CDR3 region has 14 residues. CDR1 MNHEY and CDR2 SVGAGI come from the germline V gene. In DNA, the CDR3 is TGTGCCAGCAGTTACGACAGGGTGAAGAGTGGCTACACCTTC. As protein: CASSYDRVKSGYTF.

This clonotype was counted a few times. The chain employs TRBV29-1 and TRBJ2-1, with 13 nucleotides matching TRBD2. V shed 5 bases and J 8 bases; nucleotides not matched to a gene: 6. The CDR3 runs to 14 residues. The germline V gene encodes CDR1 SQVTM and CDR2 ANQGSEA. CDR3 sequence (DNA): TGCAGCGTTTTGCGGACTAGCGGGAGTGATGAGCAGTTCTTC. This codes for CSVLRTSGSDEQFF.

V usage is TRBV7-3 and J usage is TRBJ2-5; weak D call: TRBD2 (5 bases). The J call may be wrong; the DNA end is better matched by TRBJ2-7. Germline V gene lookup returns CDR1 SGHTA and CDR2 FQGTGA. This CDR3 is 13 amino acids long. This chain's CDR3 is CASSPGELYEQYF. CDR3 DNA: TGTGCCAGCAGCCCTGGGGAGTTGTACGAGCAGTACTTC.

This clonotype was observed a few times. This chain connects TRBV29-1 to TRBJ2-3; D not resolved. CDR1 and CDR2 from the germline V gene are SQVTM and ANQGSEA. Between the trimmed V and J ends, which lost 7 bases and 5 bases, there was a span of 16 bases. This CDR3 spans 13 amino acids. Written as DNA, the CDR3 is TGCAGCGCCCACCGCCTGTACGGAGATACGCAGTATTTT. Translated, it gives CSAHRLYGDTQYF.

This clonotype was counted once. The chain links TRBV6-2 or TRBV6-3 to TRBJ2-6; D is tentatively TRBD1 or TRBD2 (5 bases each). Germline V lookup: CDR1 MNHEY, CDR2 SVGEGT. There are 15 residues in the CDR3. Trimming removed 6 bases at V and 0 bases at J, with 9 bases between. The CDR3 DNA is TGTGCCAGCAGCTGGGGGAACTCTGGGGCCAACGTCCTGACTTTC. This encodes CASSWGNSGANVLTF.

This clonotype was seen ten or more times. This rearrangement joins TRBV20-1 to TRBJ1-1; no clear D gene. CDR3 length: 16 residues. Germline CDR1 DFQATT, CDR2 SNEGSKA (reference sequence). V was cut by 0 bases and J by 4 bases, with 18 bases left in between. CDR3 residues: CSARDRKRRLSTEAFF. The CDR3 bases are TGCAGTGCTAGAGATCGTAAGAGGCGGCTTAGCACTGAAGCTTTCTTT.

V and J are TRBV5-6 and TRBJ2-1, with a possible D match to TRBD1 (5 bases). This CDR3 has 12 amino acids. Germline values: CDR1 SGHDT, CDR2 YYEEEE. The ends were cut back, 3 bases at V and 13 bases at J, with 14 bases in the middle. The CDR3 nucleotides read TGTGCCAGCAGCTCCAGACAGCCTGATCAGTTCTTC. Translation gives CASSSRQPDQFF.

The chain uses TRBV7-2 and TRBJ2-7; tentative D call: TRBD2 (5 bases). V lost 1 base to trimming and J lost 7 bases, with 14 bases between them. Germline V lookup: CDR1 SGHTA, CDR2 FQGNSA. CDR3 length: 14 amino acids. Here the CDR3 DNA reads TGTGCCAGCAGCTTAGTCCAACGAGGAGGTGAGCAGTACTTC. Translation: CASSLVQRGGEQYF.